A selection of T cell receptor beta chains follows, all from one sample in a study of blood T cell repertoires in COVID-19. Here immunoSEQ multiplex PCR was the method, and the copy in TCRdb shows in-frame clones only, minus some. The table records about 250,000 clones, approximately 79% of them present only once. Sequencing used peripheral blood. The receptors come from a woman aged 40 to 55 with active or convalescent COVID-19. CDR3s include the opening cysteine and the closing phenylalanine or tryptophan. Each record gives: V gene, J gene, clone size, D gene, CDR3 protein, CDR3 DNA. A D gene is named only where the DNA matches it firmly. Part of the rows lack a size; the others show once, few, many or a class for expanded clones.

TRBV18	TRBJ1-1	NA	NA	CASSHSRGTTEAFF	TGTGCCAGCTCACACTCCCGGGGGACCACTGAAGCTTTCTTT
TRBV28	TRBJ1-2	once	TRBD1	CASRNNRGATDFYGYTF	TGTGCCAGCCGTAACAACAGGGGGGCGACGGATTTTTATGGCTACACCTTC
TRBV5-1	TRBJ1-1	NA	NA	CASSLNKLNTEAFF	TGCGCCAGCAGCTTGAACAAACTAAACACTGAAGCTTTCTTT
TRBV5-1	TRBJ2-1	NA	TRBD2	CASSLEPRGGREQFF	TGCGCCAGCAGCTTGGAGCCGCGGGGGGGCCGCGAGCAGTTCTTC
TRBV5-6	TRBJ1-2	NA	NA	CASSLTSGSYGYTF	TGTGCCAGCAGCTTGACGTCCGGGAGCTATGGCTACACCTTC
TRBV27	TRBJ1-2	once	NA	CASSSRGGYGYTF	TGTGCCAGCAGTTCACGAGGGGGCTATGGCTACACCTTC
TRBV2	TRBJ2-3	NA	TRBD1	CASSAGTGGIGTDTQYF	TGTGCCAGCAGCGCCGGGACAGGGGGAATCGGCACAGATACGCAGTATTTT
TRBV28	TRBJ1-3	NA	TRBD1	CASSPQGAEGNTIYF	TGTGCCAGCAGTCCTCAGGGGGCTGAGGGAAACACCATATATTTT
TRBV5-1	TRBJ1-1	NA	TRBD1	CASSRGQGDTEAFF	TGCGCCAGCAGCCGGGGACAGGGGGACACTGAAGCTTTCTTT
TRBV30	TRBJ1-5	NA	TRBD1	CAWSVWTGSRGSNQPQHF	TGTGCCTGGAGTGTCTGGACAGGATCGAGAGGGAGCAATCAGCCCCAGCATTTT
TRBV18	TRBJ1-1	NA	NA	CASSPEGSTEAFF	TGTGCCAGCTCACCGGAGGGATCCACTGAAGCTTTCTTT
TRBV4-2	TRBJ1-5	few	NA	CASSQEGLGGGDQPQHF	TGTGCCAGCAGCCAAGAAGGGCTTGGAGGGGGGGATCAGCCCCAGCATTTT
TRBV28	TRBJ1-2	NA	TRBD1	CASSQKKTGGGGYTF	TGTGCCAGCAGTCAAAAAAAGACAGGGGGTGGTGGCTACACCTTC
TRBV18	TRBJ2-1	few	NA	CASSPRVMASANEQFF	TGTGCCAGCTCACCACGAGTGATGGCTAGCGCCAATGAGCAGTTCTTC
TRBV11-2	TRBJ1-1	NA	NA	CASSLDRSAEAFF	TGTGCCAGCAGCTTAGACAGGTCCGCTGAAGCTTTCTTT
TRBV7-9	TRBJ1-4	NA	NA	CASSRKVVNEKLFF	TGTGCCAGTTCTAGGAAGGTGGTTAATGAAAAACTGTTTTTT
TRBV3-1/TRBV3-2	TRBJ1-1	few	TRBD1	CASSQDRGPTEAFF	TGTGCCAGCAGCCAAGACAGGGGGCCAACTGAAGCTTTCTTT
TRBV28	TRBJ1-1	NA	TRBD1	CASSLWGPQGMNTEAFF	TGTGCCAGCAGTTTATGGGGCCCACAGGGGATGAACACTGAAGCTTTCTTT
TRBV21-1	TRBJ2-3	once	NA	CASSTPGPTDTQYF	TGTGCCAGCAGCACTCCTGGGCCAACAGATACGCAGTATTTT
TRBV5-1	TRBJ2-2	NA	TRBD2	CASSLSGGSTGELFF	TGCGCCAGCAGCCTTAGCGGGGGAAGCACCGGGGAGCTGTTTTTT
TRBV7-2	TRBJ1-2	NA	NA	CASSLERRSYGYTF	TGTGCCAGCAGCTTAGAGAGGCGAAGTTATGGCTACACCTTC
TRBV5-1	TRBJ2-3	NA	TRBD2	CASSLVGLEGTDTQYF	TGCGCCAGCAGCTTGGTAGGACTAGAGGGCACAGATACGCAGTATTTT
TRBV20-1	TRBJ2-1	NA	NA	CSASRSDEQFF	TGCAGTGCTAGTCGGTCTGATGAGCAGTTCTTC
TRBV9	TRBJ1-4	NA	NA	CASSVDSLGEKLFF	TGTGCCAGCAGCGTAGACAGTCTTGGGGAAAAACTGTTTTTT
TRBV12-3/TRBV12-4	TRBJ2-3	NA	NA	CASGDLTDTQYF	TGTGCCAGCGGAGACCTCACAGATACGCAGTATTTT
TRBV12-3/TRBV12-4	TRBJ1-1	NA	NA	CASSFTSGRSPFF	TGTGCCAGCAGTTTTACGTCGGGTCGCTCTCCTTTCTTT
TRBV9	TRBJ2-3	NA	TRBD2	CASSAGTSGGKMTDTQYF	TGTGCCAGCAGCGCCGGGACTAGCGGGGGGAAGATGACAGATACGCAGTATTTT
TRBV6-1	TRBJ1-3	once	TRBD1	CASSEAVGGSGGNTIYF	TGTGCCAGCAGTGAAGCGGTAGGGGGCTCAGGTGGAAACACCATATATTTT
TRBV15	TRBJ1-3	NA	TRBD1	CATTPDRGRNTIYF	TGTGCCACCACCCCGGACAGGGGAAGAAACACCATATATTTT
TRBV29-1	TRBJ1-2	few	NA	CSVDKAAGYTF	TGCAGCGTTGATAAGGCGGCGGGCTACACCTTC
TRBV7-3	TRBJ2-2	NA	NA	CASSAATAPNTGELFF	TGTGCCAGCAGCGCAGCGACAGCCCCGAACACCGGGGAGCTGTTTTTT
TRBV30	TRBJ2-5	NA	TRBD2	CAWAGGGGETQYF	TGTGCCTGGGCTGGGGGGGGAGGAGAGACCCAGTACTTC
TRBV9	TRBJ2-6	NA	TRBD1	CASKGGTGVTGANVLTF	TGTGCCAGCAAAGGGGGGACAGGGGTCACTGGGGCCAACGTCCTGACTTTC
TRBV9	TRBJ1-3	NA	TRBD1	CASSVATGGSSGNTIYF	TGTGCCAGCAGCGTAGCGACAGGGGGGAGCTCTGGAAACACCATATATTTT
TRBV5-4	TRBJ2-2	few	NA	CASTGKTATNTGELFF	TGTGCCAGCACAGGGAAGACAGCTACGAACACCGGGGAGCTGTTTTTT
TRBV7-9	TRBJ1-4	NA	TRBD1	CASSLNRGRSEKLFF	TGTGCCAGCAGCTTAAACAGGGGTAGGAGTGAAAAACTGTTTTTT
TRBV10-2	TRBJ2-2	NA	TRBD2	CASSKLAGVTGELFF	TGCGCCAGCAGTAAGCTAGCGGGGGTTACCGGGGAGCTGTTTTTT
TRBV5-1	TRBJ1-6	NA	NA	CASSSSNSPLHF	TGCGCCAGCTCCTCGAGTAATTCACCCCTCCACTTT
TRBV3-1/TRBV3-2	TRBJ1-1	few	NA	CASSPKRGQTEAFF	TGTGCCAGCAGCCCGAAGCGGGGCCAAACTGAAGCTTTCTTT
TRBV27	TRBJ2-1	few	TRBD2	CASRALAGQNNEQFF	TGTGCCAGCAGAGCCCTAGCGGGGCAAAACAATGAGCAGTTCTTC
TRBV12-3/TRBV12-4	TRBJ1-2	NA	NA	CASAFSNYGYTF	TGTGCCAGCGCTTTTAGTAACTATGGCTACACCTTC
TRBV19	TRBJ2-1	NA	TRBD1	CASSSGTASYNEQFF	TGTGCCAGTAGTTCAGGGACAGCCTCCTACAATGAGCAGTTCTTC
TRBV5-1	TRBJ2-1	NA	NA	CASSPEPGSSYNEQFF	TGCGCCAGCAGCCCCGAGCCCGGGAGCTCCTACAATGAGCAGTTCTTC
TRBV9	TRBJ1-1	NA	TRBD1	CASSVGQGLQNTEAFF	TGTGCCAGCAGCGTAGGACAGGGGCTACAGAACACTGAAGCTTTCTTT
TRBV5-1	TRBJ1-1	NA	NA	CASRSRQVNTEAFF	TGCGCCAGCAGAAGTAGGCAGGTGAACACTGAAGCTTTCTTT
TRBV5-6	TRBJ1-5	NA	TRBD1	CASSLGTGWGNQPQHF	TGTGCCAGCAGCTTGGGGACAGGGTGGGGCAATCAGCCCCAGCATTTT
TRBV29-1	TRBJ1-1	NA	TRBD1	CSVAHRGDTEAFF	TGCAGCGTTGCGCACAGGGGTGACACTGAAGCTTTCTTT
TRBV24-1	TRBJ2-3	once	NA	CATSNIITGSTDTQYF	TGTGCCACCAGTAATATAATAACAGGGAGCACAGATACGCAGTATTTT
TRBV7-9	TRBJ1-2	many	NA	CASRGPKDYGYTF	TGTGCCAGCAGGGGGCCCAAAGACTATGGCTACACCTTC
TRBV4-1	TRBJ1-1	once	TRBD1	CASSQKQGDTEAFF	TGCGCCAGCAGCCAAAAACAGGGGGACACTGAAGCTTTCTTT
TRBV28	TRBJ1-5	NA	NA	CASRIQGGQPQHF	TGTGCCAGCAGGATACAGGGTGGGCAGCCCCAGCATTTT
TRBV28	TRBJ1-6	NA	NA	CASKPRSSYNSPLHF	TGTGCCAGCAAACCTAGAAGCTCCTATAATTCACCCCTCCACTTT
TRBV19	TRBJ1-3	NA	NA	CASSGTLSGNTIYF	TGTGCCAGTAGCGGGACACTCTCTGGAAACACCATATATTTT
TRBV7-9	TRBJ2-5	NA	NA	CASSPRPGEETQYF	TGTGCCAGCAGCCCCCGGCCAGGTGAAGAGACCCAGTACTTC
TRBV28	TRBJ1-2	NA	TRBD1	CAIGEQGNYGYTF	TGTGCCATAGGGGAACAGGGGAACTATGGCTACACCTTC
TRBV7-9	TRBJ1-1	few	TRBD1	CASSTNNPGQANTEAFF	TGTGCCAGCAGCACAAACAACCCGGGACAGGCAAACACTGAAGCTTTCTTT
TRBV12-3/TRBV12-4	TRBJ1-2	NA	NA	CASSVGRYYGYTF	TGTGCCAGCAGCGTGGGCAGGTACTATGGCTACACCTTC
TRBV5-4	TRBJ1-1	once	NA	CASSYLTGDNTEAFF	TGTGCCAGCAGCTACCTGACGGGTGATAACACTGAAGCTTTCTTT
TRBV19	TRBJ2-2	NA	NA	CASTPLTGNTGELFF	TGTGCCAGTACTCCATTGACAGGGAACACCGGGGAGCTGTTTTTT